The subject of this entry is one TCR beta chain. Per the authors' pipeline: Estimated nucleated cell counts came from reference gene primer amplification. Profiling relied on immunoSEQ multiplex PCR, and the TCRdb table lists in-frame clones only, not all of them. V and J calls and clone size are as listed in that table; D and trimming were resolved from the DNA. This sample has roughly 250,000 clones, with 70% to 90% found just once. The CDR3 is 16 residues long. Germline V lookup: CDR1 LGHNA, CDR2 YNFKEQ. J gave up 1 base and V 1 base, and 2 bases lay outside the gene matches. This record belongs to a study of blood T cell repertoires in COVID-19. The overall study: Specimens from acute and convalescent COVID-19 originated in the United States, Italy and Spain. T cells, B-cell-depleted T cells, or PBMCs provided the cDNA or gDNA that served as material.

The genes are TRBV4-2 and TRBJ2-2; 8 bases agree with TRBD1. The sample taken for sequencing was peripheral blood. The TCR originated in a middle-aged woman who had recovered from COVID-19. The CDR3 region is CASSQGTGMNTGELFF. As DNA, the CDR3 is TGTGCCAGCAGCCAAGGGACAGGGATGAACACCGGGGAGCTGTTTTTT.